This T cell receptor beta chain was captured by sequencing in a study of cytomegalovirus exposure and HLA in healthy donors. This clone has just a few counts. Germline V gene sequence: CDR1 KGHSH, CDR2 LQKENI. This CDR3 has 16 residues. Trimming took 5 bases from V and 4 from J; bases not matched to a gene: 11. 60 Vbeta and 13 Jbeta primers were used in PCR. The data were produced by immunoSEQ multiplex PCR, yet TCRdb's version contains in-frame clones alone and is incomplete. The sample shows 95,000 to 150,000 clones, roughly a tenth of them seen only once. The chain couples TRBV18 to TRBJ1-3; the match to TRBD1 covers 7 bases. The sequenced material came from PBMCs. This TCR was recovered from a woman aged 18-35 years in good health and CMV-seropositive. DNA of the CDR3: TGTGCCAGCTCAACCAATTCCGGGACAGTCGGAAACACCATATATTTT. Translated: CASSTNSGTVGNTIYF.